A selection of T cell receptor beta chains follows, all from one sample in a study of early T cells in non-severe SARS-CoV-2 infection. Via MiXCR, TCRdb re-called the 5' RACE reads, giving one row per CDR3 protein. The table shows about 59,000 distinct CDR3 sequences, with about 13% occurring only once. The input for sequencing was whole blood, taken at baseline. The source is an adult who was a healthcare worker with PCR-confirmed SARS-CoV-2 infection or an uninfected control (not recorded which). Both conserved end residues are part of each CDR3. Each record gives: V gene, D gene, clone size, J gene, CDR3 DNA, CDR3 protein. The D gene is left open where the match is weak. Rows give clone size only sometimes, using once, few, many, or a class for an expanded clone.

v_call: TRBV6-6; d_call: NA; clone_size: few; j_call: TRBJ2-1; cdr3_nt: TGTGCCAGCAGTCTCACTAGAGGCAATGAGCAGTTCTTC; cdr3_aa: CASSLTRGNEQFF
v_call: TRBV5-6; d_call: TRBD2; clone_size: few; j_call: TRBJ2-2; cdr3_nt: TGTGCCAGCAGCTTGAAGCTCCAGGGAGGGACCGGGGAGCTGTTTTTT; cdr3_aa: CASSLKLQGGTGELFF
v_call: TRBV29-1; d_call: NA; clone_size: NA; j_call: TRBJ2-7; cdr3_nt: TGCAGCGTTGAGATCCGCTCCTACGAGCAGTACTTC; cdr3_aa: CSVEIRSYEQYF
v_call: TRBV6-5; d_call: NA; clone_size: few; j_call: TRBJ1-6; cdr3_nt: TGTGCCAGCAGTCGGACGGGGGTTATGAATTCACCCCTCCACTTT; cdr3_aa: CASSRTGVMNSPLHF
v_call: TRBV10-2; d_call: NA; clone_size: many; j_call: TRBJ1-1; cdr3_nt: TGCGCCAGCAGTGAGTCGACTCCCCCGAAGGGTTTCTTT; cdr3_aa: CASSESTPPKGFF
v_call: TRBV20-1; d_call: NA; clone_size: few; j_call: TRBJ2-7; cdr3_nt: TGCAGTGCTAGAGGGGGAGTAGGAGTTTCCTACGAGCAGTACTTC; cdr3_aa: CSARGGVGVSYEQYF
v_call: TRBV5-8; d_call: NA; clone_size: few; j_call: TRBJ1-2; cdr3_nt: TGTGCCAGCAGCCTGAAGTCTGGCTACACCTTC; cdr3_aa: CASSLKSGYTF
v_call: TRBV9; d_call: NA; clone_size: few; j_call: TRBJ2-1; cdr3_nt: TGTGCCAGCAGCGCCCAAGTTGGGGTGTTGAGTGAGCAGTTCTTC; cdr3_aa: CASSAQVGVLSEQFF
v_call: TRBV7-9; d_call: TRBD2; clone_size: many; j_call: TRBJ2-1; cdr3_nt: TGTGCCAGCACCAAGGCCAGCGGGGGAAATGAGCAGTTCTTC; cdr3_aa: CASTKASGGNEQFF
v_call: TRBV6-2/TRBV6-3; d_call: NA; clone_size: NA; j_call: TRBJ2-7; cdr3_nt: TGTGCCAGCAGTTACTCGACAAACTCCTACGAGCAGTACTTC; cdr3_aa: CASSYSTNSYEQYF
v_call: TRBV18; d_call: NA; clone_size: many; j_call: TRBJ2-7; cdr3_nt: TGTGCCAGCTCACCAGGGAAGTACGAGCAGTACTTC; cdr3_aa: CASSPGKYEQYF
v_call: TRBV2; d_call: NA; clone_size: NA; j_call: TRBJ2-1; cdr3_nt: TGTGCCAGCACGGACTTAACGGGGGCAGACAATGAGCAGTTCTTC; cdr3_aa: CASTDLTGADNEQFF
v_call: TRBV28; d_call: NA; clone_size: NA; j_call: TRBJ2-5; cdr3_nt: TGTGCCAGCAACCGAATCATGCCCGGGAAGGGAGAGACCCAGTACTTC; cdr3_aa: CASNRIMPGKGETQYF
v_call: TRBV6-6; d_call: TRBD1; clone_size: medium-sized; j_call: TRBJ2-7; cdr3_nt: TGTGCCAGCAGTTACTCCGGGACAGGGTCCTACGAGCAGTACTTC; cdr3_aa: CASSYSGTGSYEQYF
v_call: TRBV21-1; d_call: NA; clone_size: few; j_call: TRBJ2-1; cdr3_nt: TGTGCCAGCAGCAACTGGGAGAGCTCCTACAATGAGCAGTTCTTC; cdr3_aa: CASSNWESSYNEQFF
v_call: TRBV20-1; d_call: TRBD2; clone_size: NA; j_call: TRBJ2-7; cdr3_nt: TGCAGTGCTTTCAAGACTAGCGGGAGGTACGAGCAGTACTTC; cdr3_aa: CSAFKTSGRYEQYF
v_call: TRBV4-1; d_call: NA; clone_size: NA; j_call: TRBJ2-2; cdr3_nt: TGCGCCAGCAGCCAAGAGGGGGCGGGCACCGGGGAGCTGTTTTTT; cdr3_aa: CASSQEGAGTGELFF
v_call: TRBV2; d_call: TRBD1; clone_size: many; j_call: TRBJ1-6; cdr3_nt: TGTGCCAGCAGCAGACAGGGGGCGAATTCACCCCTCCACTTT; cdr3_aa: CASSRQGANSPLHF
v_call: TRBV6-5; d_call: TRBD2; clone_size: few; j_call: TRBJ2-2; cdr3_nt: TGTGCCAGCAGTTACGGACTAGCGGGAGGGACCGGGGAGCTGTTTTTT; cdr3_aa: CASSYGLAGGTGELFF
v_call: TRBV28; d_call: NA; clone_size: NA; j_call: TRBJ1-1; cdr3_nt: TGTGCCAGCAGTTCCCCGGGGGTCACCATGAACACTGAAGCTTTCTTT; cdr3_aa: CASSSPGVTMNTEAFF
v_call: TRBV6-6; d_call: TRBD2; clone_size: few; j_call: TRBJ2-1; cdr3_nt: TGTGCCAGCAGGATGTCCGGGACTAGTTCCGATGAGCAGTTCTTC; cdr3_aa: CASRMSGTSSDEQFF
v_call: TRBV2; d_call: TRBD2; clone_size: many; j_call: TRBJ2-3; cdr3_nt: TGTGCCAGTGGACTAGCTCCAGATACGCAGTATTTT; cdr3_aa: CASGLAPDTQYF
v_call: TRBV20-1; d_call: NA; clone_size: few; j_call: TRBJ2-3; cdr3_nt: TGCAGTGCTAGCGGGAGAGTTAGCACAGATACGCAGTATTTT; cdr3_aa: CSASGRVSTDTQYF
v_call: TRBV4-1; d_call: NA; clone_size: medium-sized; j_call: TRBJ2-3; cdr3_nt: TGCGCCAGCAGCCAAGCCCCGTCGACTAGCACAGATACGCAGTATTTT; cdr3_aa: CASSQAPSTSTDTQYF
v_call: TRBV12-3/TRBV12-4; d_call: TRBD1; clone_size: NA; j_call: TRBJ1-3; cdr3_nt: TGTGCCAGCAGGGGGGGCGGACAGGCAGCAAGGTCTGGAAACACCATATATTTT; cdr3_aa: CASRGGGQAARSGNTIYF
v_call: TRBV6-2/TRBV6-3; d_call: NA; clone_size: few; j_call: TRBJ2-3; cdr3_nt: TGTGCCAGCAGTTACTCCCTGCTGGGAGATACGCAGTATTTT; cdr3_aa: CASSYSLLGDTQYF
v_call: TRBV7-9; d_call: NA; clone_size: many; j_call: TRBJ2-5; cdr3_nt: TGTGCCAGCAGCTTTGGTGAGACCCAGTACTTC; cdr3_aa: CASSFGETQYF
v_call: TRBV10-2; d_call: NA; clone_size: once; j_call: TRBJ2-1; cdr3_nt: TGCGCCAGCAGTGAGTCGGGGACAAGCAATGAGCAGTTCTTC; cdr3_aa: CASSESGTSNEQFF
v_call: TRBV5-1; d_call: TRBD1; clone_size: few; j_call: TRBJ2-7; cdr3_nt: TGCGCCAGCAGCTCTCGACAGGGTAGCTCCTACGAGCAGTACTTC; cdr3_aa: CASSSRQGSSYEQYF
v_call: TRBV4-1; d_call: NA; clone_size: once; j_call: TRBJ1-1; cdr3_nt: TGCGCCAGCAGCCAAGAGGGGAGGACTGAAGCTTTCTTT; cdr3_aa: CASSQEGRTEAFF
v_call: TRBV12-3/TRBV12-4; d_call: NA; clone_size: many; j_call: TRBJ2-7; cdr3_nt: TGTGCCAGCAGCAAGGGATACGAGCAGTACTTC; cdr3_aa: CASSKGYEQYF
v_call: TRBV18; d_call: TRBD1; clone_size: few; j_call: TRBJ2-3; cdr3_nt: TGTGCCAGCTCATCCGGGACAGGGAACACAGATACGCAGTATTTT; cdr3_aa: CASSSGTGNTDTQYF
v_call: TRBV12-3/TRBV12-4; d_call: NA; clone_size: few; j_call: TRBJ2-1; cdr3_nt: TGTGCCAGCAGCCCAGGGACTTCAGAGCAGTTCTTC; cdr3_aa: CASSPGTSEQFF
v_call: TRBV4-2; d_call: TRBD2; clone_size: few; j_call: TRBJ2-3; cdr3_nt: TGTGCCAGCAGCCAAGAACTAGCGGGGGACCGCACAGATACGCAGTATTTT; cdr3_aa: CASSQELAGDRTDTQYF
v_call: TRBV19; d_call: NA; clone_size: NA; j_call: TRBJ2-3; cdr3_nt: TGTGCCAGCAAATGGGCCACGGCTAGCGCCACAGATACGCAGTATTTT; cdr3_aa: CASKWATASATDTQYF
v_call: TRBV27; d_call: NA; clone_size: NA; j_call: TRBJ1-1; cdr3_nt: TGTGCCAGCAGCCCTAAGGGAGCCCTCAGATGGAACACTGAAGCTTTCTTT; cdr3_aa: CASSPKGALRWNTEAFF
v_call: TRBV4-3; d_call: NA; clone_size: NA; j_call: TRBJ1-2; cdr3_nt: TGCGCCAGCAGCCAAGACGAACGGCGGCGATATGGCTACACCTTC; cdr3_aa: CASSQDERRRYGYTF
v_call: TRBV29-1; d_call: NA; clone_size: many; j_call: TRBJ2-7; cdr3_nt: TGCAGCGTTGAAGATTTGGACAGACGATCCTACGAGCAGTACTTC; cdr3_aa: CSVEDLDRRSYEQYF
v_call: TRBV4-1; d_call: NA; clone_size: NA; j_call: TRBJ2-2; cdr3_nt: TGCGCCAGCAGCCAAGTGGCGGGGAAAGGCACCGGGGAGCTGTTTTTT; cdr3_aa: CASSQVAGKGTGELFF
v_call: TRBV6-5; d_call: TRBD1; clone_size: NA; j_call: TRBJ1-2; cdr3_nt: TGTGCCAGCAGTTACACGACAGGGGAGGGCTACACCTTC; cdr3_aa: CASSYTTGEGYTF
v_call: TRBV4-2; d_call: NA; clone_size: NA; j_call: TRBJ1-1; cdr3_nt: TGTGCCAGCAGTCAGGGGTGGGTTACTGAAGCTTTCTTT; cdr3_aa: CASSQGWVTEAFF
v_call: TRBV19; d_call: NA; clone_size: medium-sized; j_call: TRBJ1-5; cdr3_nt: TGTGCCAGTAGTATTAAGGGTAGCAATCAGCCCCAGCATTTT; cdr3_aa: CASSIKGSNQPQHF
v_call: TRBV12-3/TRBV12-4; d_call: NA; clone_size: NA; j_call: TRBJ1-4; cdr3_nt: TGTGCCAGCAGTCCCCGACGGGAGGAAAAACTGTTTTTT; cdr3_aa: CASSPRREEKLFF
v_call: TRBV5-4; d_call: TRBD1; clone_size: NA; j_call: TRBJ2-1; cdr3_nt: TGTGCCAGCAGCTTACCCTCGGGGACAGGGTATGAGCAGTTCTTC; cdr3_aa: CASSLPSGTGYEQFF
v_call: TRBV7-9; d_call: NA; clone_size: NA; j_call: TRBJ1-1; cdr3_nt: TGTGCCAGCAGCTTAGCCGGCCAATTCGCTTTCTTT; cdr3_aa: CASSLAGQFAFF
v_call: TRBV18; d_call: TRBD1; clone_size: few; j_call: TRBJ1-5; cdr3_nt: TGTGCCAGCTCACCCCCCGGGACAGGGGCACGCCAGCCCCAGCATTTT; cdr3_aa: CASSPPGTGARQPQHF
v_call: TRBV5-1; d_call: NA; clone_size: NA; j_call: TRBJ1-3; cdr3_nt: TGCGCCAGCAGCTTTGATCTGATCTCTGGAAACACCATATATTTT; cdr3_aa: CASSFDLISGNTIYF
v_call: TRBV7-8; d_call: TRBD2; clone_size: NA; j_call: TRBJ2-1; cdr3_nt: TGTGCCAGCAGCTTAGAACTAGCGGATTACAATGAGCAGTTCTTC; cdr3_aa: CASSLELADYNEQFF
v_call: TRBV6-4; d_call: NA; clone_size: NA; j_call: TRBJ2-2; cdr3_nt: TGTGCCAGCAGTGACTCGGGGGGTTCGAGCACCGGGGAGCTGTTTTTT; cdr3_aa: CASSDSGGSSTGELFF
v_call: TRBV12-5; d_call: NA; clone_size: few; j_call: TRBJ1-1; cdr3_nt: TGTGCTAGTGGTTTGGGTACAGGACCGAACACTGAAGCTTTCTTT; cdr3_aa: CASGLGTGPNTEAFF
v_call: TRBV20-1; d_call: TRBD2; clone_size: NA; j_call: TRBJ2-3; cdr3_nt: TGCAGTGCTAGAGTCCAAACTAGCGGGCACACAGATACGCAGTATTTT; cdr3_aa: CSARVQTSGHTDTQYF